Listed below are T cell receptor beta chains from one sample, sequenced in a study of response to subunit inactivated influenza vaccine. TCRdb independently ran MiXCR on the RT-PCR reads; one entry per CDR3 protein. The sample lists approximately 530,000 distinct CDR3 sequences, 7.5% to 8.5% occurring once. The sequencing here drew on PBMCs from blood, taken around 25 months after vaccination. These TCRs come from a man between 50 and 69 years old who received an inactivated influenza vaccine. The CDR3 runs from the conserved cysteine through the conserved F or W. A D gene is named only where the DNA matches it firmly. The size field is filled for only some rows; it gives once, few, many or a size class.

clone_size,d_call,j_call,v_call,cdr3_aa,cdr3_nt
many,-,TRBJ2-7,TRBV20-1,CSARVVGFAYEQYF,TGCAGTGCTAGAGTTGTCGGGTTTGCCTACGAGCAGTACTTC
-,-,TRBJ2-2,TRBV5-5,CASSLGSASSTGELFF,TGTGCCAGCAGCTTGGGGTCGGCCTCTTCCACCGGGGAGCTGTTTTTT
many,-,TRBJ2-7,TRBV7-9,CASSLGAQTYEQYF,TGTGCCAGCAGCTTAGGTGCGCAGACCTACGAGCAGTACTTC
few,TRBD2,TRBJ2-7,TRBV4-2,CASSQDSSGRRYEQYF,TGTGCCAGCAGCCAAGATTCTAGCGGGAGAAGGTACGAGCAGTACTTC
-,-,TRBJ2-4,TRBV5-5,CASTPLAKNIQYF,TGTGCCAGCACCCCCCTAGCCAAAAACATTCAGTACTTC
-,-,TRBJ2-2,TRBV15,CATSETSTGELFF,TGTGCCACCAGCGAAACTAGCACCGGGGAGCTGTTTTTT
-,TRBD2,TRBJ2-1,TRBV5-1,CASSLAGSGSSYNEQFF,TGCGCCAGCAGCTTGGCCGGTAGCGGGTCCAGCTACAATGAGCAGTTCTTC
-,TRBD2,TRBJ2-3,TRBV20-1,CSARDPQLGRVADTQYF,TGCAGTGCTAGAGACCCGCAACTAGGGAGGGTTGCAGATACGCAGTATTTT
-,TRBD2,TRBJ2-3,TRBV9,CASSVDPSGTDTQYF,TGTGCCAGCAGCGTAGATCCTAGCGGGACAGATACGCAGTATTTT
few,TRBD2,TRBJ2-1,TRBV6-1,CASSPGLAGQQFF,TGTGCCAGCAGCCCCGGACTAGCGGGTCAACAGTTCTTC
few,-,TRBJ2-3,TRBV20-1,CSASYGGTGTDTQYF,TGCAGTGCTAGTTACGGCGGGACGGGTACAGATACGCAGTATTTT
many,-,TRBJ2-5,TRBV20-1,CSASQIRETQYF,TGCAGTGCTAGCCAAATTAGGGAGACCCAGTACTTC
few,-,TRBJ2-3,TRBV24-1,CAAGTGGVQDTQYF,TGTGCCGCCGGAACCGGCGGGGTCCAGGATACGCAGTATTTT
few,-,TRBJ2-1,TRBV27,CASSRLGDYNEQFF,TGTGCCAGCAGCAGATTGGGGGACTACAATGAGCAGTTCTTC
many,-,TRBJ2-3,TRBV5-1,CASSQTGRADTQYF,TGCGCCAGCAGCCAGACAGGGAGGGCAGATACGCAGTATTTT
many,-,TRBJ2-1,TRBV5-1,CASSLGSSDYEQFF,TGCGCCAGCAGCTTGGGGTCTAGCGATTATGAGCAGTTCTTC
-,-,TRBJ2-1,TRBV4-2,CASSQGTTPSYNEQFF,TGTGCCAGCAGCCAAGGGACAACACCCTCCTACAATGAGCAGTTCTTC
many,-,TRBJ2-7,TRBV12-3/TRBV12-4,CASNQPGHGFYEQYF,TGTGCCAGCAACCAACCGGGACACGGTTTCTACGAGCAGTACTTC
few,TRBD2,TRBJ2-7,TRBV7-9,CASSSTSSGRPLYF,TGTGCCAGCAGCTCGACATCTAGCGGGAGGCCCCTGTACTTC
many,TRBD2,TRBJ2-1,TRBV25-1,CASSETSGSSYNEQFF,TGTGCCAGCAGTGAAACCAGCGGGAGCTCCTACAATGAGCAGTTCTTC
few,TRBD2,TRBJ2-7,TRBV6-5,CASSYSRPLAADYEQYF,TGTGCCAGCAGTTACTCGAGGCCGCTAGCGGCTGACTACGAGCAGTACTTC
few,-,TRBJ1-3,TRBV6-1,CASSTTGTSGNTIYF,TGTGCCAGCAGTACCACAGGGACCTCTGGAAACACCATATATTTT
few,-,TRBJ2-3,TRBV6-2/TRBV6-3,CASSYGRGLDYTQYF,TGTGCCAGCAGTTACGGGCGGGGCCTGGACTATACGCAGTATTTT
many,TRBD2,TRBJ2-1,TRBV2,CASRGLGGYNEQFF,TGTGCCAGCAGGGGACTAGGTGGCTACAATGAGCAGTTCTTC
few,TRBD1,TRBJ2-4,TRBV7-6,CASSLGTGVAKNIQYF,TGTGCCAGCAGCTTAGGGACAGGGGTAGCCAAAAACATTCAGTACTTC
-,TRBD2,TRBJ2-1,TRBV20-1,CSAIRGSGGAVEQFF,TGCAGTGCTATAAGAGGGAGCGGGGGGGCCGTGGAGCAGTTCTTC